Shown below are 19 T cell receptor beta chains from a single sample sequenced in a study of shared clonotypes between healthy human individuals. Profiling relied on immunoSEQ multiplex PCR, and the TCRdb table lists in-frame clones only, not all of them. The table has millions of clones, approximately 92% seen once. Sequenced input: naive CD4+ T cells sorted from blood. As to subset: CD45RA+ positively selected. The origin of the receptors is a man aged 18 to 29 in good health.

The V gene is TRBV7-9, the J gene TRBJ1-4, with 7 bases identical to TRBD1. V was clipped by 1 base and J by 7 bases; unmatched bases: 6. There are 15 residues in the CDR3. Per the germline V gene, CDR1 is SEHNR and CDR2 is FQNEAQ (reference sequence). CDR3 nucleotide sequence: TGTGCCAGCAGCTTAGAGACAGGGTTAGGTGAAAAACTGTTTTTT. Translated: CASSLETGLGEKLFF.

V usage is TRBV7-9 and J usage is TRBJ1-2; unclear D gene. CDR1 and CDR2 from the germline V gene are SEHNR and FQNEAQ (reference sequence). The CDR3 covers 14 residues. With 4 bases removed from V and 4 bases from J, the gap between germline ends came to 13 bases. CDR3 in amino acids: CASSSNSVAYGYTF. CDR3 in DNA: TGTGCCAGCAGCTCGAACAGCGTCGCCTATGGCTACACCTTC.

This sequence joins TRBV5-1 and TRBJ2-7, with D possibly TRBD2 on 5 matching bases. CDR3 size: 18 residues. The germline CDR1 and CDR2 sequences are SGHRS and YFSETQ. V shed 4 bases and J shed 1 base, with 24 bases lying between them. The CDR3, as DNA: TGCGCCAGCAGCCAAGCCCCCTCCGGACTGTCCACTTCCTACGAGCAGTACTTC. Translation gives CASSQAPSGLSTSYEQYF.

This sequence joins TRBV18 and TRBJ2-5, with a weak D call TRBD1 (5 bases). The length of the CDR3 is 12 residues. Germline CDR1 KGHSH, CDR2 LQKENI. V lost 4 bases, J lost 5 bases, and 8 bases lay in between. The CDR3, as DNA: TGTGCCAGCTCACGGGGCCCGGAGACCCAGTACTTC. Residues: CASSRGPETQYF.

The chain employs TRBV6-5 and TRBJ2-3; D gene uncertain. The germline CDR1 and CDR2 sequences are MNHEY and SVGAGI. Trimming took 5 bases from V and 8 from J, leaving 11 bases between them. This CDR3 contains 12 residues. CDR3 sequence (DNA): TGTGCCAGCAGTAAAGGCTGGGCTACGCAGTATTTT. It translates to CASSKGWATQYF.

This clone was detected only once. The CDR3 DNA reads TGTGCCAGCAGCTCTCGGACAGGGGCTAGCACAGATACGCAGTATTTT. This codes for CASSSRTGASTDTQYF. The gene calls are TRBV5-4 and TRBJ2-3; 9 nucleotides match TRBD1. Trimming cost V 3 bases and J 0 bases; bases outside gene matches: 5. CDR3 length: 16 amino acids. Germline V lookup: CDR1 SGHNT, CDR2 YYREEE (reference sequence).

This clone has a single count. The rearrangement uses TRBV18 and TRBJ2-5; D is unresolved. CDR3 length: 14 residues. The V gene lost 1 base and the J gene lost 0 bases, with 6 bases spanning the gap. Germline lookup yields CDR1 KGHSH and CDR2 LQKENI. The DNA for the CDR3 is TGTGCCAGCTCACCACTCCTGGACCAAGAGACCCAGTACTTC. Translation gives CASSPLLDQETQYF.

The rearrangement joins TRBV30 to TRBJ1-5; possible D gene TRBD1, 6 bases. Germline V gives CDR1 GTSNPN, CDR2 SVGIG (reference sequence). The length of the CDR3 is 16 residues. Trimming took off 4 bases at V and 4 bases at J, with 20 bases between the two ends. CDR3 bases: TGTGCCTGGACTAGTGCAGGGGCTTCCTCAAATCAGCCCCAGCATTTT. The encoded protein is CAWTSAGASSNQPQHF. Together with reference TRBV30 and TRBJ1-5, the CDR3 gives the full variable domain: SQTIHQWPATLVQPVGSPLSLECTVEGTSNPNLYWYRQAAGRGLQLLFYSVGIGQISSEVPQNLSASRPQDRQFILSSKKLLLSDSGFYLCAWTSAGASSNQPQHFGDGTRLSIL.

This sequence joins TRBV7-2 and TRBJ2-7, with 8 bases that match TRBD2. The CDR3 is made up of 13 amino acids. J was trimmed by 6 bases and V by 3 bases; bases with no gene match: 4. Germline V gene lookup returns CDR1 SGHTA and CDR2 FQGNSA. CDR3 residues: CASSFGGRTEQYF. The CDR3 DNA follows: TGTGCCAGCAGCTTCGGCGGGAGGACCGAGCAGTACTTC.

V and J are TRBV19 and TRBJ1-3; D is unclear. CDR1 is LNHDA, CDR2 SQIVND, per germline (reference sequence). The CDR3 is made up of 14 amino acids. The ends were cut back, 3 bases at V and 2 bases at J, with 8 bases in the middle. The CDR3 DNA is TGTGCCAGTAGTATCTCGGAGCCTGGAAACACCATATATTTT. Its translation: CASSISEPGNTIYF.

This chain connects TRBV1 to TRBJ1-5; the table gives TRBD1 as D, unverified against the DNA. TRBV1 is a pseudogene segment. This CDR3 has 14 residues. This chain's CDR3 is CTSSPTTGNQPQHF. CDR3 nucleotides: TGCACCAGCAGCCCCACGACAGGGAATCAGCCCCAGCATTTT.

This chain connects TRBV6-1 to TRBJ2-2; the D is unclear. V lost 2 bases and J 7 bases, leaving 11 bases between the germline ends. The CDR3 runs to 14 residues. Germline CDR1 and CDR2: MNHNS and SASEGT. The CDR3 loop reads CASSEPRRGGELFF. CDR3 bases: TGTGCCAGCAGTGAACCCCGACGTGGCGGGGAGCTGTTTTTT.

In this sample, this clone turned up a few times. This sequence joins TRBV20-1 and TRBJ2-5, with D hard to call. Trimming removed 1 base from V and 5 bases from J, with 5 bases in between. The CDR3 has 11 amino acids. Per germline, CDR1 DFQATT and CDR2 SNEGSKA (reference sequence). The CDR3 sequence is CSARVWETQYF. The CDR3 bases are TGCAGTGCTAGAGTTTGGGAGACCCAGTACTTC.

This clone has just one count. The CDR3: CASSSGGGGPRNEQFF. Here the CDR3 DNA reads TGTGCCAGCAGCTCGGGAGGCGGGGGGCCTCGTAATGAGCAGTTCTTC. The chain joins TRBV28 to TRBJ2-1; 8 nucleotides agree with TRBD2. Germline V gene lookup returns CDR1 MDHEN and CDR2 SYDVKM. This CDR3 is 16 amino acids long. Unmatched junction bases numbered 14, after V lost 6 bases and J lost 7 bases.

In DNA form, the CDR3 reads TGCGCCAGCGGTACAAGTACCCTAAGCACAGATACGCAGTATTTT. It yields the protein CASGTSTLSTDTQYF. The rearrangement links TRBV10-1 to TRBJ2-3; D remains ambiguous. V shed 8 bases and J shed 0 bases, with 15 bases lying between them. The CDR3 covers 15 residues. Germline assignment: CDR1 WNHNN and CDR2 SYGVQD (reference sequence).

The chain combines TRBV2 with TRBJ2-7; D gene uncertain. Germline loops: CDR1 SNHLY, CDR2 FYNNEI. V lost 7 bases to trimming and J lost 4 bases, with 20 bases between them. CDR3 size: 15 residues. The CDR3 region has the DNA TGTGCCAGCACTCCGAGTGCTCGTCAAAATTACGAGCAGTACTTC. Translating it yields CASTPSARQNYEQYF.

This clone was observed a single time. Other DNA variants within this sample encode the same CDR3. The rearrangement links TRBV7-2 to TRBJ2-2; D not certain. V dropped 1 base and J dropped 8 bases, with 5 bases sitting between them. The CDR3 extends over 12 amino acids. Germline CDR1 SGHTA, CDR2 FQGNSA. CDR3 sequence: CASSLGSGELFF. In DNA form, the CDR3 reads TGTGCCAGCAGCTTAGGATCAGGGGAGCTGTTTTTT. Using reference TRBV7-2 and TRBJ2-2 for the parts outside the CDR3, the full variable domain is GAGVSQSPSNKVTEKGKDVELRCDPISGHTALYWYRQSLGQGLEFLIYFQGNSAPDKSGLPSDRFSAERTGGSVSTLTIQRTQQEDSAVYLCASSLGSGELFFGEGSRLTVL.

The chain employs TRBV9 and TRBJ2-5; TRBD2 is a possible D gene (5 bases). Trimming removed 4 bases at V and 5 bases at J, with 21 bases between. Germline CDR1 is SGDLS and CDR2 is YYNGEE. The CDR3 contains 16 residues. The CDR3 here is CASSPSGDRRWETQYF. The CDR3 nucleotides are TGTGCCAGCAGCCCCTCAGGTGACCGGAGGTGGGAGACCCAGTACTTC.

The rearrangement uses TRBV25-1 and TRBJ2-2; 9 bases align to TRBD1. CDR1 is MGHDK and CDR2 is SYGVNS in the germline V gene. V was clipped by 7 bases and J by 3 bases; unmatched bases: 6. This CDR3 is 15 amino acids long. CDR3: CASNPGQGYTGELFF. The DNA of the CDR3 is TGTGCCAGCAACCCGGGACAGGGTTACACCGGGGAGCTGTTTTTT. Combining the CDR3 with reference TRBV25-1 and TRBJ2-2 gives the whole variable domain EADIYQTPRYLVIGTGKKITLECSQTMGHDKMYWYQQDPGMELHLIHYSYGVNSTEKGDLSSESTVSRIRTEHFPLTLESARPSHTSQYLCASNPGQGYTGELFFGEGSRLTVL.